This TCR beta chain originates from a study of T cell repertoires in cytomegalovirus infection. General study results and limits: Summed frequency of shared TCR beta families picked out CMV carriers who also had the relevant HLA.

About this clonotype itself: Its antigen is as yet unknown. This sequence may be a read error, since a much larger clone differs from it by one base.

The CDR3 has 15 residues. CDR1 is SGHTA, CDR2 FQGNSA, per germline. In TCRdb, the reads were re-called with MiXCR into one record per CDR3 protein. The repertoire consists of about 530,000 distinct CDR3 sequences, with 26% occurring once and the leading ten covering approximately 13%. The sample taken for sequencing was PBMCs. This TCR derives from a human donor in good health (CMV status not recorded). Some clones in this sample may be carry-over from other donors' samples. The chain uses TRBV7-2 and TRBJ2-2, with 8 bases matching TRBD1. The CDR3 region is CASRKGQGKTGKLFF. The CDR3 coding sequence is TGTGCCAGCAGAAAAGGACAGGGAAAGACCGGGAAGCTGTTTTTT.